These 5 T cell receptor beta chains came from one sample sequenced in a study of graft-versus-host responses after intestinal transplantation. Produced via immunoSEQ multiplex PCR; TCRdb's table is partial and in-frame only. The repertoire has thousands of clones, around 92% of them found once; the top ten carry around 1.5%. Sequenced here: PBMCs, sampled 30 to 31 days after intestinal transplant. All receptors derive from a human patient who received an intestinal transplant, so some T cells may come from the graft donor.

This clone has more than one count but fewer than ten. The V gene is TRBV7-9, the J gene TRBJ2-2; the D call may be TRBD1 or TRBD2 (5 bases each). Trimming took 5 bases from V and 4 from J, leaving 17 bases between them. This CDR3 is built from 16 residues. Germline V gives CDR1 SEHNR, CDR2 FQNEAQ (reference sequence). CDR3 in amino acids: CASSPTPGRGTGELFF. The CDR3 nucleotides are TGTGCCAGCAGCCCTACGCCGGGACGCGGCACCGGGGAGCTGTTTTTT. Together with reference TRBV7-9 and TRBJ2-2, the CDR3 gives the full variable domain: DTGVSQNPRHKITKRGQNVTFRCDPISEHNRLYWYRQTLGQGPEFLTYFQNEAQLEKSRLLSDRFSAERPKGSFSTLEIQRTEQGDSAMYLCASSPTPGRGTGELFFGEGSRLTVL.

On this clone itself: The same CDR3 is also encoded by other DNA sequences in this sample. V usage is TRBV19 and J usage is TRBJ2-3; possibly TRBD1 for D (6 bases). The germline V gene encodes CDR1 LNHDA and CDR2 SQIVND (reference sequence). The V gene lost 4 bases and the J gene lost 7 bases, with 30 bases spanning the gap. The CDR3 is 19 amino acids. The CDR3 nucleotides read TGTGCCAGTAGTACTCACCCGAGAGACCAGGGGATTATCCTTAATACGCAGTATTTT. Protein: CASSTHPRDQGIILNTQYF.

DNA of the CDR3: TGTGCCAGCAGTTATGTGGGGACAGGGAAAACCGGGGAGCTGTTTTTT. It translates to CASSYVGTGKTGELFF. V and J are TRBV6-5 and TRBJ2-2, with 9 bases lining up with TRBD1. CDR3 length: 16 residues. Germline V gene lookup returns CDR1 MNHEY and CDR2 SVGAGI. Trimming cost V 3 bases and J 5 bases; bases outside gene matches: 7.

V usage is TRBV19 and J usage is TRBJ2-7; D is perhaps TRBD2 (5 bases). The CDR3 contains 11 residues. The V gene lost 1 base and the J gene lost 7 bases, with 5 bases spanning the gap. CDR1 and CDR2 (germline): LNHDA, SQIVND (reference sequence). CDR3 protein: CASSIGTEQYF. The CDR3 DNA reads TGTGCCAGTAGTATAGGGACTGAGCAGTACTTC.

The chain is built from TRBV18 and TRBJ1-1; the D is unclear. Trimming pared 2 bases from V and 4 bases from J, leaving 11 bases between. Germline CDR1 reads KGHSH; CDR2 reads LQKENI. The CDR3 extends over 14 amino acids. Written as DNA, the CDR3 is TGTGCCAGCTCACCAAAGGAGGGTCGCACTGAAGCTTTCTTT. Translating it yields CASSPKEGRTEAFF.